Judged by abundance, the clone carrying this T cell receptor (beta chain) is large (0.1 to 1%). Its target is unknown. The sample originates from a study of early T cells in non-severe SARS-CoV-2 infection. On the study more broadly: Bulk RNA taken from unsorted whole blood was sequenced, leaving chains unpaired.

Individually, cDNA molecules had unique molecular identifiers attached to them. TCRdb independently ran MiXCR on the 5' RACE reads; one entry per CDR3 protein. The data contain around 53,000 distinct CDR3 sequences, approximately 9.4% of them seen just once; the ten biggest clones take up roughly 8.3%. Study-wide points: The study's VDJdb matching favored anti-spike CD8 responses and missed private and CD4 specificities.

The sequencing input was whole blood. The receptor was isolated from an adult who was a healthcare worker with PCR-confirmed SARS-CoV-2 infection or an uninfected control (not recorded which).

CDR3 sequence: CASSQDRQTGGTYEQYF. The CDR3, as DNA: TGTGCCAGCAGCCAAGACCGGCAGACAGGGGGAACCTACGAGCAGTACTTC. The chain has TRBV14 and TRBJ2-7; TRBD1 matches 9 bases. J gave up 2 bases and V 0 bases, and 8 bases lay outside the gene matches. This CDR3 contains 17 residues. The germline V gene has CDR1 SGHDN and CDR2 FVKESK.